The source of this T cell receptor (beta chain) is a study of OX40 agonist ivuxolimab in advanced cancers. The data were produced by immunoSEQ multiplex PCR, yet TCRdb's version contains in-frame clones alone and is incomplete. The sample yields some 90,000 clones, around 87% seen once. The length of the CDR3 is 15 residues. CDR1 is LGHNA and CDR2 is YSLEER in the germline V gene. The V end was cut by 1 base, the J end by 9 bases, with 16 bases between. The receptor was isolated from an adult with an advanced solid tumor such as melanoma, head and neck, liver or kidney cancer. This sequence joins TRBV4-3 and TRBJ2-4; perhaps TRBD2 as D (6 bases). The sequencing used CD4+ or CD8+ T cells sorted from blood, collected in a trial of the OX40 agonist ivuxolimab. CDR3 in DNA: TGCGCCAGCAGCCAAGTCGCCCCGGGGGTTGGCATTCAGTACTTC. Protein sequence: CASSQVAPGVGIQYF.